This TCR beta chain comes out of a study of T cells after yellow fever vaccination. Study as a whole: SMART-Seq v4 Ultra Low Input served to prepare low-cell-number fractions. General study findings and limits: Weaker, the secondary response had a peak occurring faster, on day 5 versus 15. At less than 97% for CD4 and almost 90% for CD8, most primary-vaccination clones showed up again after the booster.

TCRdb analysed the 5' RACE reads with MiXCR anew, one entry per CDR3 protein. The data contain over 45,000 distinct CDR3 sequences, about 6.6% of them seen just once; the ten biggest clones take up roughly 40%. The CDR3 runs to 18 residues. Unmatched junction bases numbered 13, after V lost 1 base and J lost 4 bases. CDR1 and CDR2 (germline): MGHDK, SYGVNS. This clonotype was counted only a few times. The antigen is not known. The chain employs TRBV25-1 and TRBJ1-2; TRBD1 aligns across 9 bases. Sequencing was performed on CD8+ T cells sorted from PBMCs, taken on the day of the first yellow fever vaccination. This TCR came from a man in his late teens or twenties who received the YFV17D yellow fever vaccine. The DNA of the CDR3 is TGTGCCAGCAGTGAATGGGACAGGGTGACCCCTGGTCGCTATGGCTACACCTTC. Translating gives CASSEWDRVTPGRYGYTF.